The TCR beta chain under discussion was sequenced for a study of T cells in localized non-small cell lung cancer. Data came from immunoSEQ multiplex PCR; TCRdb stores just in-frame clones and leaves some out. Seen here are around 41,000 clones, roughly 80% observed once, and the top ten hold around 7.9%. The CDR3 runs 14 residues. V lost 3 bases and J 8 bases, leaving 13 bases between the germline ends. CDR1 is SGHVS, CDR2 FQNEAQ, per germline. The material was PBMCs, obtained before any cancer treatment. V gene TRBV7-8 combines with J gene TRBJ1-4; D ambiguous. The source of this sequence is a man aged 35-69 years with stage II lung adenocarcinoma. This CDR3 reads CASSFRPREEKLFF. CDR3 coding DNA: TGTGCCAGCAGCTTCCGGCCGCGGGAAGAAAAACTGTTTTTT.